This T cell receptor beta chain is from a study of cytomegalovirus exposure and HLA in healthy donors. Assay used: immunoSEQ multiplex PCR; TCRdb lists only in-frame clones, some missing. This sample has over 200,000 clones; around 78% occur once, and the top ten carry roughly 5.5%. From germline, CDR1 is SNHLY and CDR2 FYNNEI. With V trimmed by 5 bases and J by 2 bases, 7 bases remained unmatched. The CDR3 is 16 residues long. The receptor was isolated from a woman aged 18-29 years in good health and CMV-seronegative. The chain joins TRBV2 to TRBJ2-1; 9 bases are shared with TRBD2. The source material was PBMCs. The DNA for the CDR3 is TGTGCCAGCAGTCCTGGGACTAGCAGCGCCTACAATGAGCAGTTCTTC. Translating it yields CASSPGTSSAYNEQFF.